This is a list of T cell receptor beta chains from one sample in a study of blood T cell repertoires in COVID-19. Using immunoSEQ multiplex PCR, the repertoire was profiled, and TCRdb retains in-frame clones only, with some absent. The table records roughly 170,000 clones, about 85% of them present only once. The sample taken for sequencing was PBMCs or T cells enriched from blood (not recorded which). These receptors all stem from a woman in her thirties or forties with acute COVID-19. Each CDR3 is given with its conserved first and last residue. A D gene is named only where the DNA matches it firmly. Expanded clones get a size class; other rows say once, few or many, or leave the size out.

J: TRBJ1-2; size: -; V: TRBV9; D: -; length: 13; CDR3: CASSVGTNYGYTF; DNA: TGTGCCAGCAGTGTCGGGACTAACTATGGCTACACCTTC
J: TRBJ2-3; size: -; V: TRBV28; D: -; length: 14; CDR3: CASSHPGGTDTQYF; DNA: TGTGCCAGCAGTCACCCCGGAGGCACAGATACGCAGTATTTT
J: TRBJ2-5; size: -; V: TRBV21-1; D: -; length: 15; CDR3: CASSKDPGRAETQYF; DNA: TGTGCCAGCAGCAAAGACCCGGGTCGAGCCGAGACCCAGTACTTC
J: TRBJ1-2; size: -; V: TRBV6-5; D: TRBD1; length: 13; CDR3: CASRLTGDFGYTF; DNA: TGTGCCAGCAGATTGACAGGGGACTTTGGCTACACCTTC
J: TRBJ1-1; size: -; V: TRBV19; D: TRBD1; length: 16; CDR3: CASSIRQGRSGTEAFF; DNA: TGTGCCAGTAGTATCCGACAGGGCAGGAGTGGAACTGAAGCTTTCTTT
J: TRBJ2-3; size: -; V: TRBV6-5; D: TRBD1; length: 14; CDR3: CASQGGLSTDTQYF; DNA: TGTGCCTCACAGGGGGGATTAAGCACAGATACGCAGTATTTT
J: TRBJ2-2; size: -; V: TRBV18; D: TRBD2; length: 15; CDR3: CASSISGRNTGELFF; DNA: TGTGCCAGCTCCATTAGCGGGAGGAACACCGGGGAGCTGTTTTTT
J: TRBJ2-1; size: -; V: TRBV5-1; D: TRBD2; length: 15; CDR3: CASSLSAGGVREQFF; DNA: TGCGCCAGCAGCTTGTCAGCGGGAGGTGTCCGAGAGCAGTTCTTC
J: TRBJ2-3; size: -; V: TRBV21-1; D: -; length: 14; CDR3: CATKAESFTDTQYF; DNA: TGTGCCACTAAAGCGGAGAGTTTCACAGATACGCAGTATTTT
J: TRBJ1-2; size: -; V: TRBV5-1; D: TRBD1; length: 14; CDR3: CASSFGTDIYGYTF; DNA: TGCGCCAGCAGCTTCGGGACAGACATCTATGGCTACACCTTC
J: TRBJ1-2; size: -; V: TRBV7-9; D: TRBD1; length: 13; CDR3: CASSSGQGGGYTF; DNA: TGTGCCAGCAGCTCGGGACAGGGCGGCGGCTACACCTTC
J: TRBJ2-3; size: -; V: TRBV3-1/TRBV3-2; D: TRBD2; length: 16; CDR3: CASSQESLADTDTQYF; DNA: TGTGCCAGCAGCCAGGAATCGCTAGCGGACACAGATACGCAGTATTTT
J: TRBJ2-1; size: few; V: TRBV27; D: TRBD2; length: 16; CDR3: CASSLLLAGEDNEQFF; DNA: TGTGCCAGCAGTTTATTACTCGCGGGAGAAGACAATGAGCAGTTCTTC
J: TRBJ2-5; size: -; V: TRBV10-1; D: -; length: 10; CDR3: CASNRETQYF; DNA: TGCGCCAGCAACCGGGAGACCCAGTACTTC
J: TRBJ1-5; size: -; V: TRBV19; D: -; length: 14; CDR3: CASGRTVSNQPQHF; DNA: TGTGCCAGTGGGAGGACGGTTAGCAATCAGCCCCAGCATTTT